The clone carrying this T cell receptor (beta chain) was recorded many times. As yet, its antigen is unknown. This sample was taken from a study of T cells in Graves' hyperthyroidism and ophthalmopathy. General observations from the study: Expanded thyroid clonotypes (above 0.001) were mostly also found in blood. The model anticipated ophthalmopathy a median about 7 months pre-onset.

The germline V gene encodes CDR1 SEHNR and CDR2 FQNEAQ (reference sequence). V was shortened by 7 bases and J by 5 bases, with 9 bases between the two germline ends. This CDR3 spans 12 amino acids. In the ophthalmopathy cohort, Clinical Activity Score was at least 3, NOSPECS grade at least 4, and duration under 3 months. TCR beta CDR3 regions were amplified from RNA. With the HTBI primer set, the TCR CDR3 went through a first round of RT-PCR. TCRdb reprocessed the multiplex PCR reads with MiXCR, giving one entry per CDR3 protein. The data show 450,000 to 650,000 distinct CDR3 sequences, 17% seen once.

This chain links TRBV7-9 with TRBJ2-1; D gene uncertain. The clonotype originates from a woman aged 18-35 years with Graves' ophthalmopathy. Sequenced material: blood. As DNA, the CDR3 is TGTGCCAGCATCGGGTTTAACAATGAGCAGTTCTTC. This gives the protein CASIGFNNEQFF.